This TCR beta chain appears in the sequencing data of a study of identical twins. Study-wide findings and caveats: For out-of-frame alpha sequences shared by twins, low generation probability was in excess.

Germline loops: CDR1 DFQATT, CDR2 SNEGSKA (reference sequence). CDR3 length equals 14 residues. Trimming cost V 3 bases and J 6 bases; bases outside gene matches: 6. Each CDR3 protein is one row after TCRdb ran MiXCR on the 5' RACE reads. The sample yields around 370,000 distinct CDR3 sequences, 8.5% to 10% seen once. To note about this clonotype: Its cognate antigen is unknown.

The V call is TRBV20-1, the J call TRBJ2-1, with 9 bases matching TRBD2. The material sequenced was naive T cells sorted from blood. This TCR came from a woman aged 50 to 65 in good health. As DNA, the CDR3 is TGCAGTGCTAGCCGGCTAGCGGGGAGCAATGAGCAGTTCTTC. It is translated as CSASRLAGSNEQFF.